A single sample gave rise to the 24 T cell receptor beta chains below, sequenced in a study of cytomegalovirus exposure and HLA in healthy donors. With 60 Vbeta and 13 Jbeta primers, the PCR was carried out. The data were produced by immunoSEQ multiplex PCR, yet TCRdb's version contains in-frame clones alone and is incomplete. In the table there are 140,000 to 150,000 clones, over 70% of which are singletons. Sequencing input: PBMCs. All receptors come from a man under 40 in good health and CMV-seronegative.

The rearrangement joins TRBV4-1 to TRBJ1-5; 9 nucleotides match TRBD1. This CDR3 has 16 amino acids. The germline V gene encodes CDR1 MGHRA and CDR2 YSYEKL. The V segment lost 4 bases and the J segment 4 bases; nucleotides outside the gene matches: 8. CDR3 in DNA: TGCGCCAGCAGCCCCCGGGGGACAGGGAAAAATCAGCCCCAGCATTTT. Protein sequence: CASSPRGTGKNQPQHF.

J is TRBJ2-1 and V is TRBV7-2; 7 nucleotides line up with TRBD1. Germline CDR1 is SGHTA and CDR2 is FQGNSA. The V and J ends lost 6 bases and 5 bases, in that order; junction bases with no gene match: 10. The CDR3 loop spans 15 amino acids. The CDR3 DNA sequence: TGTGCCAGCAGAACACAGGGGTCGAACAACAATGAGCAGTTCTTC. Protein: CASRTQGSNNNEQFF. Full variable domain (remainder filled in from reference TRBV7-2 and TRBJ2-1): GAGVSQSPSNKVTEKGKDVELRCDPISGHTALYWYRQSLGQGLEFLIYFQGNSAPDKSGLPSDRFSAERTGGSVSTLTIQRTQQEDSAVYLCASRTQGSNNNEQFFGPGTRLTVL.

This clone is a singleton in its sample. The chain employs TRBV4-1 and TRBJ2-5; 9 bases fit TRBD2. The junction had 6 bases not matched to a gene; V was cut back by 0 bases and J by 1 base. This CDR3 is built from 17 residues. Germline CDR1 MGHRA, CDR2 YSYEKL. The CDR3 nucleotides are TGCGCCAGCAGCCAAGAGATTAGCGGGGGCGGCCAAGAGACCCAGTACTTC. It encodes CASSQEISGGGQETQYF.

This clone has only a few counts. The rearrangement uses TRBV27 and TRBJ2-2, with D unresolved. The CDR3 is 13 amino acids. Trimming stripped 4 bases from V and 7 bases from J, with 10 bases between. Germline CDR1 MNHEY, CDR2 SMNVEV (reference sequence). CDR3 sequence reads: CASSSGSGGELFF. CDR3 nucleotide sequence: TGTGCCAGCAGTTCTGGTTCAGGCGGGGAGCTGTTTTTT.

This clone came up a few times. The chain joins TRBV5-6 to TRBJ1-1; weak D call: TRBD1 (5 bases). V was trimmed by 7 bases and J by 1 base, leaving 5 bases between them. The germline gives CDR1 SGHDT, CDR2 YYEEEE. This CDR3 region has 11 residues. CDR3 in amino acids: CASGQNTEAFF. DNA of the CDR3: TGTGCCAGCGGACAGAACACTGAAGCTTTCTTT.

The chain is built from TRBV5-1 and TRBJ2-7, with a weak D call TRBD1 (5 bases). Trimming shortened V by 0 bases and J by 5 bases, and 12 bases separated the two germline ends. The CDR3 is 14 amino acids. Germline CDR1 SGHRS, CDR2 YFSETQ. Here the CDR3 DNA reads TGCGCCAGCAGCTTGGAGGGGCTTAGGGACGAGCAGTACTTC. Its protein product is CASSLEGLRDEQYF.

The chain is built from TRBV4-1 and TRBJ2-7; TRBD1 is a possible D gene (6 bases). CDR1 and CDR2 (germline): MGHRA, YSYEKL. Trimming pared 0 bases from V and 4 bases from J, leaving 16 bases between. The CDR3 is 16 amino acids. CDR3 in amino acids: CASSQDLEQGWYEQYF. In DNA, the CDR3 is TGCGCCAGCAGCCAAGATCTAGAACAGGGTTGGTACGAGCAGTACTTC.

There are a few counts of this clone. This rearrangement joins TRBV11-2 to TRBJ2-3, with a weak D call TRBD2 (6 bases). Trimming took 4 bases from V and 4 from J, leaving 12 bases between them. The CDR3 totals 14 residues. Germline V gives CDR1 SGHAT, CDR2 FQNNGV. The CDR3, as DNA: TGTGCCAGCAGCTCCACTAGGGAGGCAGATACGCAGTATTTT. This sequence encodes CASSSTREADTQYF.

With respect to this clone: One end of the junction fails to match germline, which may point to a read error. The chain employs TRBV5-1 and TRBJ2-1; TRBD2 is a possible D gene (5 bases). CDR3 length equals 12 residues. Germline CDR1 reads SGHRS; CDR2 reads YFSETQ. DNA for the CDR3: TGCGCCAGCACCTTGGACCCGGGGGAGCAGTTCTTC. The encoded protein is CASTLDPGEQFF.

The CDR3 here is CASIGETQYF. CDR3 nucleotide sequence: TGTGCCAGTATCGGGGAGACCCAGTACTTC. J is TRBJ2-5 and V is TRBV19; the D is unclear. Germline values: CDR1 LNHDA, CDR2 SQIVND (reference sequence). V shed 7 bases and J shed 5 bases, with 5 bases lying between them. The CDR3 covers 10 residues. The variable domain in full, completed from reference TRBV19 and TRBJ2-5, reads DGGITQSPKYLFRKEGQNVTLSCEQNLNHDAMYWYRQDPGQGLRLIYYSQIVNDFQKGDIAEGYSVSREKKESFPLTVTSAQKNPTAFYLCASIGETQYFGPGTRLLVL.

This chain connects TRBV25-1 to TRBJ1-3; D remains unclear. The V and J ends lost 6 bases and 0 bases respectively, with 18 bases between them. This CDR3 has 17 residues. From germline, CDR1 is MGHDK and CDR2 SYGVNS. The chain's CDR3 is CASRGSAGDFSGNTIYF. The DNA for the CDR3 is TGTGCCAGCAGAGGGAGCGCCGGAGATTTCTCTGGAAACACCATATATTTT.

This clone was observed a few times. The V and J genes are TRBV9 and TRBJ2-7; TRBD1 matches at 10 bases. Unmatched junction bases numbered 7, after V lost 4 bases and J lost 3 bases. Germline V gene lookup returns CDR1 SGDLS and CDR2 YYNGEE. The CDR3 covers 15 residues. The DNA for the CDR3 is TGTGCCAGCAGCCTCCGGACAGGGGGAGGCTACGAGCAGTACTTC. Its translation is CASSLRTGGGYEQYF.

The genes are TRBV28 and TRBJ2-5; the D gene is possibly TRBD2 (6 bases). Germline V lookup: CDR1 MDHEN, CDR2 SYDVKM. The CDR3 has 13 amino acids. V was trimmed by 7 bases and J by 5 bases, leaving 14 bases between them. CDR3 bases: TGTGCCAGCAAAATGGTGGCGGGGGAGACCCAGTACTTC. Protein sequence: CASKMVAGETQYF. Supplemented by reference TRBV28 and TRBJ2-5, the full variable domain reads DVKVTQSSRYLVKRTGEKVFLECVQDMDHENMFWYRQDPGLGLRLIYFSYDVKMKEKGDIPEGYSVSREKKERFSLILESASTNQTSMYLCASKMVAGETQYFGPGTRLLVL.

This clone was seen a few times. The gene calls are TRBV28 and TRBJ2-3, with 8 bases fitting TRBD2. The ends lost 3 bases at V and 2 bases at J; junction bases unmatched: 4. The CDR3 has 15 residues. Germline-derived CDR1 and CDR2 are MDHEN and SYDVKM. This chain's CDR3 is CASSFGGGPTDTQYF. The CDR3, as DNA: TGTGCCAGCAGTTTTGGCGGGGGGCCCACAGATACGCAGTATTTT.

The rearrangement uses TRBV7-2 and TRBJ1-2; D is perhaps TRBD1 (6 bases). V was cut by 1 base and J by 8 bases, with 20 bases left in between. The CDR3 spans 16 residues. Per the germline V gene, CDR1 is SGHTA and CDR2 is FQGNSA. This CDR3 reads CASSLGGTGTSRGYTF. CDR3 DNA sequence: TGTGCCAGCAGCTTAGGAGGGACCGGGACATCGAGAGGCTACACCTTC.

The gene calls are TRBV28 and TRBJ2-7; D perhaps matches TRBD1 (7 bases). This CDR3 has 13 amino acids. Germline V gene data show CDR1 as MDHEN and CDR2 as SYDVKM. Trimming stripped 6 bases from V and 7 bases from J, with 16 bases between. The CDR3 sequence is CASSLDRAGEQYF. The CDR3, as DNA: TGTGCCAGCAGCCTCGACAGGGCGGGGGAGCAGTACTTC. Based on the CDR3 plus reference TRBV28 and TRBJ2-7, the full variable domain is DVKVTQSSRYLVKRTGEKVFLECVQDMDHENMFWYRQDPGLGLRLIYFSYDVKMKEKGDIPEGYSVSREKKERFSLILESASTNQTSMYLCASSLDRAGEQYFGPGTRLTVT.

The chain couples TRBV9 to TRBJ1-1, with a weak D call TRBD1 (6 bases). The CDR3 runs 15 residues. V was clipped by 4 bases and J by 1 base, with 14 bases between them. The germline V gene encodes CDR1 SGDLS and CDR2 YYNGEE. The DNA for the CDR3 is TGTGCCAGCAGCATAATAGTACAGGGGAACACTGAAGCTTTCTTT. Protein sequence: CASSIIVQGNTEAFF.

The chain links TRBV29-1 to TRBJ1-2; 7 bases are a match to TRBD1. The CDR3 extends over 13 amino acids. With V trimmed by 3 bases and J by 5 bases, 6 bases remained unmatched. CDR1 is SQVTM and CDR2 is ANQGSEA in the germline V gene. The chain's CDR3 is CSVETGRYYGYTF. CDR3 bases: TGCAGCGTTGAGACAGGGCGGTATTATGGCTACACCTTC.

The rearrangement links TRBV5-6 to TRBJ1-2, with 7 bases aligning to TRBD1. The CDR3 loop spans 16 amino acids. V lost 1 base to trimming and J lost 4 bases; unmatched junction nucleotides: 10. Germline lookup yields CDR1 SGHDT and CDR2 YYEEEE. In DNA, the CDR3 is TGTGCCAGCAGCTTGAAGGGGGCGGGTTCTTCCTATGGCTACACCTTC. Amino acids: CASSLKGAGSSYGYTF. Based on the CDR3 plus reference TRBV5-6 and TRBJ1-2, the full variable domain is DAGVTQSPTHLIKTRGQQVTLRCSPKSGHDTVSWYQQALGQGPQFIFQYYEEEERQRGNFPDRFSGHQFPNYSSELNVNALLLGDSALYLCASSLKGAGSSYGYTFGSGTRLTVV.

The chain links TRBV7-3 to TRBJ2-1; D might be TRBD1 (5 bases). CDR3 length: 15 amino acids. V lost 1 base and J lost 0, with 7 bases in between. The V gene's germline CDR1 is SGHTA and CDR2 FQGTGA. The CDR3 here is CASSLNQGSYNEQFF. The CDR3 bases are TGTGCCAGCAGCTTAAATCAGGGCTCCTACAATGAGCAGTTCTTC.

As for this clone: The junction shows a germline mismatch at one end, possibly a read error. This rearrangement joins TRBV2 to TRBJ2-6; D may be TRBD1 (5 bases). The CDR3 is 14 amino acids. Germline assignment: CDR1 SNHLY and CDR2 FYNNEI. The chain's CDR3 is CASQTPSGANGLTF. Here the CDR3 DNA reads TGTGCCAGCCAGACCCCGTCTGGGGCCAACGGCCTGACTTTC. The whole variable domain, remainder taken from reference TRBV2 and TRBJ2-6, is EPEVTQTPSHQVTQMGQEVILRCVPISNHLYFYWYRQILGQKVEFLVSFYNNEISEKSEIFDDQFSVERPDGSNFTLKIRSTKLEDSAMYFCASQTPSGANGLTFGAGSRLTVL.

CDR3 nucleotides: TGTGCCAGCAGCCACCCGGGGGTGGGGGGGGCGTTAAGTTCAGATACGCAGTATTTT. As protein: CASSHPGVGGALSSDTQYF. The V call is TRBV5-4, the J call TRBJ2-3, with D perhaps TRBD2 (7 bases). The V end was cut by 4 bases, the J end by 4 bases, with 28 bases between. This CDR3 is built from 19 residues. Germline CDR1 is SGHNT and CDR2 is YYREEE (reference sequence).

The V call is TRBV4-1, the J call TRBJ1-1; maybe TRBD1 (6 bases). CDR1 is MGHRA and CDR2 is YSYEKL in the germline V gene. The V and J ends lost 2 bases and 1 base respectively, with 14 bases between them. There are 16 residues in the CDR3. The CDR3 spells CASSQRGGGQNTEAFF. CDR3 DNA sequence: TGCGCCAGCAGCCAAAGAGGGGGGGGACAGAACACTGAAGCTTTCTTT.

This clone was seen a few times. The chain links TRBV5-1 to TRBJ2-7; 7 bases match TRBD1. CDR3 length equals 16 residues. The germline gives CDR1 SGHRS, CDR2 YFSETQ. V shed 4 bases, J shed 0 bases, and the junction held 10 bases outside the gene matches. The CDR3 DNA is TGCGCCAGCAGCCCCCAACCGGGGACAGCCTCCTACGAGCAGTACTTC. Translating it yields CASSPQPGTASYEQYF.